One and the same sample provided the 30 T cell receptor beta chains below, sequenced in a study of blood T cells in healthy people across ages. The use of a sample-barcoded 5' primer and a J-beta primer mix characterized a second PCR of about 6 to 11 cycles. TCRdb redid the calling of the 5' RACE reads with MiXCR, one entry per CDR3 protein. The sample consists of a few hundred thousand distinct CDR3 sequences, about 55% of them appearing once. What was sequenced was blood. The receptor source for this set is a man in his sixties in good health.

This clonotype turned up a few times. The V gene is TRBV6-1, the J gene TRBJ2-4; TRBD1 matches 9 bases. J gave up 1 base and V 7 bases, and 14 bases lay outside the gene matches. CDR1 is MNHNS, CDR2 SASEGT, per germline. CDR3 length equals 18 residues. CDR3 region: CASISGQGVSEAKNIQYF. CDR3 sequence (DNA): TGTGCCAGCATCTCGGGACAGGGAGTAAGCGAGGCCAAAAACATTCAGTACTTC.

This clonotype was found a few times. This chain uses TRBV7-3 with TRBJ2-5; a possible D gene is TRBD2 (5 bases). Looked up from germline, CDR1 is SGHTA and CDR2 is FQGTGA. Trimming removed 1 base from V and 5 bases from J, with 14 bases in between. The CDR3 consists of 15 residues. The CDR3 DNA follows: TGTGCCAGCAGCTTAAAAGCTCTCACGGGGGAGACCCAGTACTTC. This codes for CASSLKALTGETQYF.

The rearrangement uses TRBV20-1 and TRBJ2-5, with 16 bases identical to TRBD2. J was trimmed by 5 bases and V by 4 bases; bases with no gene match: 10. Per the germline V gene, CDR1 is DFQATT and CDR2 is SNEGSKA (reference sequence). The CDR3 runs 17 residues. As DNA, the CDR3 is TGCAGTGCTACCTCCGGGACTAGCGGGAGGGCTGGGGAGACCCAGTACTTC. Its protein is CSATSGTSGRAGETQYF.

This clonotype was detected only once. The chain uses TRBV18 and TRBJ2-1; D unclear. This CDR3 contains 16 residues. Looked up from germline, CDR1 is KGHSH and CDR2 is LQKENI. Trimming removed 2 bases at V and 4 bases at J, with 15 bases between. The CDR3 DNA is TGTGCCAGCTCACCAGTCCGTCAGCGAGGTTACAATGAGCAGTTCTTC. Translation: CASSPVRQRGYNEQFF.

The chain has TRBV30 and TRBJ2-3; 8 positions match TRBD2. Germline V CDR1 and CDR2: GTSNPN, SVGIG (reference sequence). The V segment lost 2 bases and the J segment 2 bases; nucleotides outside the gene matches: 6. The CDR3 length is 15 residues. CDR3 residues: CAWSTAGGITDTQYF. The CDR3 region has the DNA TGTGCCTGGAGTACCGCGGGGGGTATCACAGATACGCAGTATTTT. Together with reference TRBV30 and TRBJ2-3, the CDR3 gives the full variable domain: SQTIHQWPATLVQPVGSPLSLECTVEGTSNPNLYWYRQAAGRGLQLLFYSVGIGQISSEVPQNLSASRPQDRQFILSSKKLLLSDSGFYLCAWSTAGGITDTQYFGPGTRLTVL.

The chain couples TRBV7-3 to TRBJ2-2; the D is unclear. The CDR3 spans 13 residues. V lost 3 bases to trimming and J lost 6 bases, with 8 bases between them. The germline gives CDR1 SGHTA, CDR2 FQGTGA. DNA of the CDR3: TGTGCCAGCAGCTTGGGGATTGCCGGGGAGCTGTTTTTT. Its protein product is CASSLGIAGELFF.

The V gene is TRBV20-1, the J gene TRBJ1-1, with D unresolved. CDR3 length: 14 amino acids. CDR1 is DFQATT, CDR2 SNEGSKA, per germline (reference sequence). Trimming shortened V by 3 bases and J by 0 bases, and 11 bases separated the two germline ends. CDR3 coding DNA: TGCAGTGCTAGTAGTGGGAGGGTGAACACTGAAGCTTTCTTT. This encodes CSASSGRVNTEAFF.

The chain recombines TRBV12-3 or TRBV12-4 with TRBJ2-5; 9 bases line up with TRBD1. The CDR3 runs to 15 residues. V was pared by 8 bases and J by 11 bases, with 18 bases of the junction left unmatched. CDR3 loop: CASLGMDRGGNEQYF. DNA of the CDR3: TGTGCCAGCCTTGGGATGGACAGGGGTGGCAATGAGCAGTACTTC.

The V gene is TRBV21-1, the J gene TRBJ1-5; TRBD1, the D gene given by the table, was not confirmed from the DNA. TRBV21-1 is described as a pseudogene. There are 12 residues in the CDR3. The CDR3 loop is CASKGGGQPQHF. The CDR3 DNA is TGTGCCAGTAAAGGAGGGGGGCAGCCCCAGCATTTT.

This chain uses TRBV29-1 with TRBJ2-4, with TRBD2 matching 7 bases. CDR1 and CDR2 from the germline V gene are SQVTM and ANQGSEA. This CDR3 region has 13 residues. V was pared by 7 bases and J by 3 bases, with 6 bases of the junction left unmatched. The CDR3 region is CSAWGGSKNIQYF. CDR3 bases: TGCAGCGCCTGGGGGGGTAGCAAAAACATTCAGTACTTC. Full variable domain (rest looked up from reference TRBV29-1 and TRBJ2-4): SAVISQKPSRDICQRGTSLTIQCQVDSQVTMMFWYRQQPGQSLTLIATANQGSEATYESGFVIDKFPISRPNLTFSTLTVSNMSPEDSSIYLCSAWGGSKNIQYFGAGTRLSVL.

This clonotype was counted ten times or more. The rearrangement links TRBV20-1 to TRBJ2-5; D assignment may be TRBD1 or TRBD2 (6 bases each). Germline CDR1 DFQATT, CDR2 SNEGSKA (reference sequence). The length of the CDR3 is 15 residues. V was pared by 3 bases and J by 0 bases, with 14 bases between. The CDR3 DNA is TGCAGTGCTAGGGGGGGCGTTGGAGACCAAGAGACCCAGTACTTC. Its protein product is CSARGGVGDQETQYF.

The CDR3 coding sequence is TGTGCCAGCAGCCAAGACGGACACTCCTACGAGCAGTACTTC. Translating gives CASSQDGHSYEQYF. The chain has TRBV4-2 and TRBJ2-7; D is perhaps TRBD1 (5 bases). This CDR3 region has 14 residues. V was pared by 0 bases and J by 0 bases, with 6 bases between. The germline V gene has CDR1 LGHNA and CDR2 YNFKEQ.

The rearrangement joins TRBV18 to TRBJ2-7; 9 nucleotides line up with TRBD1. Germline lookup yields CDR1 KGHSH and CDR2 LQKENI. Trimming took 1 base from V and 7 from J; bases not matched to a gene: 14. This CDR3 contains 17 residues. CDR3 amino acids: CASSPLGPGQGAQEQYF. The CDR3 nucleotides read TGTGCCAGCTCACCACTTGGGCCGGGACAGGGAGCCCAAGAGCAGTACTTC.

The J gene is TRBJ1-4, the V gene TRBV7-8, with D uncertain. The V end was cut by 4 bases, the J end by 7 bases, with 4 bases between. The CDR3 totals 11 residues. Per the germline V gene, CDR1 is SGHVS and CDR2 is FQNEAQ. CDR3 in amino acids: CASSYAEKLFF. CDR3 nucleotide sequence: TGTGCCAGCAGCTACGCTGAAAAACTGTTTTTT.

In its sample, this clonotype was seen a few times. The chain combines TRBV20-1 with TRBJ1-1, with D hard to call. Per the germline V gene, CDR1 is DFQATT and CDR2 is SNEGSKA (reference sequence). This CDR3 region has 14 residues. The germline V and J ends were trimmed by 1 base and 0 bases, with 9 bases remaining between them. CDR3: CSARALAMNTEAFF. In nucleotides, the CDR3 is TGCAGTGCTAGAGCGTTAGCGATGAACACTGAAGCTTTCTTT.

The CDR3: CASSRLLQSSYEQYF. CDR3 nucleotide sequence: TGCGCCAGCAGCCGGCTCCTACAGAGCTCCTACGAGCAGTACTTC. The chain joins TRBV4-1 to TRBJ2-7; the D is unclear. CDR1 and CDR2 from the germline V gene are MGHRA and YSYEKL. Trimming removed 4 bases at V and 0 bases at J, with 13 bases between. The CDR3 is made up of 15 amino acids.

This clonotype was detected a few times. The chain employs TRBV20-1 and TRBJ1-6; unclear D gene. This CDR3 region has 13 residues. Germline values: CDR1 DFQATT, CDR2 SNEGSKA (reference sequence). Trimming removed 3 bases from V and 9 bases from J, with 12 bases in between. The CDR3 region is CSASEGPGSPLHF. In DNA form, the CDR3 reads TGCAGTGCTAGTGAAGGGCCTGGTTCACCCCTCCACTTT.

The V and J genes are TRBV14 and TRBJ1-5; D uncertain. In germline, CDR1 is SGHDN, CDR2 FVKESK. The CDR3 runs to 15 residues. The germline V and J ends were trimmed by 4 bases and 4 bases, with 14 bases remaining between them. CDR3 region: CASSPTGPSNQPQHF. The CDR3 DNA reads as TGTGCCAGCAGCCCAACGGGCCCCTCAAATCAGCCCCAGCATTTT.

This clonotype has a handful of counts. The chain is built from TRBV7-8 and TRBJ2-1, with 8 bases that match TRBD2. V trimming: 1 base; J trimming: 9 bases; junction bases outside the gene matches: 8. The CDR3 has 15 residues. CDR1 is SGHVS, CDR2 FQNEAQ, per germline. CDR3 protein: CASSLERGPLREQFF. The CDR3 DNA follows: TGTGCCAGCAGCTTAGAGCGGGGGCCTCTCCGTGAGCAGTTCTTC.

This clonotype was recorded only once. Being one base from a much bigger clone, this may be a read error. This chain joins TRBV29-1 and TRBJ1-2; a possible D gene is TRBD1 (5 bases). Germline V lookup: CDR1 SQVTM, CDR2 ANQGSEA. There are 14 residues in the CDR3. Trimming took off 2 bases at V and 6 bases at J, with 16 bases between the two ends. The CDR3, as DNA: TGCAGCGTTGAACCGGCGGGACGGCCAGATGGCTACACCTTC. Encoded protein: CSVEPAGRPDGYTF.

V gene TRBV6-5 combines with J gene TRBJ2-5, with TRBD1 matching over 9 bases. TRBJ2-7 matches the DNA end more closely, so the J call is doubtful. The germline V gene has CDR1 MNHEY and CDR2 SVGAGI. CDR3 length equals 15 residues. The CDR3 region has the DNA TGTGCCAGCAGCCCGGACAGGGGAAGAAACTACGAGCAGTACTTC. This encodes CASSPDRGRNYEQYF.

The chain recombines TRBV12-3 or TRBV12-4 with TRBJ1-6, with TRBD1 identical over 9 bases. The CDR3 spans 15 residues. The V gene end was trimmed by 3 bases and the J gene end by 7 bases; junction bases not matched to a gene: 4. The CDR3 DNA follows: TGTGCCAGCAGTTTGTCGACAGGGGGAAATTCACCCCTCCACTTT. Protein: CASSLSTGGNSPLHF.

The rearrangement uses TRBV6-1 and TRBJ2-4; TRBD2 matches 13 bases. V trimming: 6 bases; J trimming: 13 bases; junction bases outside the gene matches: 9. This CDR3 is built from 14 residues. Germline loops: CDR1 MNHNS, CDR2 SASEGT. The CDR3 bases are TGTGCCAGCAGCCCGGGACTAGCGGGATTCGGGCAGTACTTC. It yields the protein CASSPGLAGFGQYF.

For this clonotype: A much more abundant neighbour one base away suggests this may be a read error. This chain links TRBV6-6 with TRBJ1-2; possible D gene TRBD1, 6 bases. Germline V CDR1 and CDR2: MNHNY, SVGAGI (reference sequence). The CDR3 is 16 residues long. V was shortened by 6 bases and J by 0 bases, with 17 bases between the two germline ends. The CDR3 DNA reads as TGTGCCAGCAGCCGCCAAACAGGGTTCCCTAACTATGGCTACACCTTC. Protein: CASSRQTGFPNYGYTF.

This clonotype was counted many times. Here the CDR3 DNA reads TGTGCCAGCAGTTCAGGCGGGGGGAACCAAGAGACCCAGTACTTC. Protein sequence: CASSSGGGNQETQYF. This chain uses TRBV6-6 with TRBJ2-5; 8 nucleotides line up with TRBD2. V lost 4 bases to trimming and J lost 0 bases; unmatched junction nucleotides: 4. There are 15 residues in the CDR3. The germline V gene encodes CDR1 MNHNY and CDR2 SVGAGI (reference sequence).

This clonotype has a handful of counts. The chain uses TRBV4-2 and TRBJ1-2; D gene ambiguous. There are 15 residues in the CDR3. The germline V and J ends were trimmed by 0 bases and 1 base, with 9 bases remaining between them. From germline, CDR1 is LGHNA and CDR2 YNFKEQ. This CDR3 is CASSQDTPSNYGYTF. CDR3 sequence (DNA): TGTGCCAGCAGCCAAGACACCCCTAGTAACTATGGCTACACCTTC.

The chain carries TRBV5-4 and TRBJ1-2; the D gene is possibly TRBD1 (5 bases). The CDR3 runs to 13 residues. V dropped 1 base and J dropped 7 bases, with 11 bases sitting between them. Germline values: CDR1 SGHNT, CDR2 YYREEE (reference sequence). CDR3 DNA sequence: TGTGCCAGCAGCTTGCCAGGGATGCGTGGCTACACCTTC. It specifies CASSLPGMRGYTF. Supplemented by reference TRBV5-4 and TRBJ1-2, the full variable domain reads ETGVTQSPTHLIKTRGQQVTLRCSSQSGHNTVSWYQQALGQGPQFIFQYYREEENGRGNFPPRFSGLQFPNYSSELNVNALELDDSALYLCASSLPGMRGYTFGSGTRLTVV.

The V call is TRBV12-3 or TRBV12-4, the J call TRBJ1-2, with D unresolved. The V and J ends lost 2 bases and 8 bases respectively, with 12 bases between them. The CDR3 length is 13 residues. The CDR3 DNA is TGTGCCAGCAGTTTATCCTCGTCAGGAGGCTACACCTTC. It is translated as CASSLSSSGGYTF.

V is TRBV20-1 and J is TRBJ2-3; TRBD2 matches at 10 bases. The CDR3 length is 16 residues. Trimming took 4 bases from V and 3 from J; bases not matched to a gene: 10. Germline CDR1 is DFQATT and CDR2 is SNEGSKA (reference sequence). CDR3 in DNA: TGCAGTGCTACCCTTTTAGCGGGGGGAGGGACAGATACGCAGTATTTT. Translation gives CSATLLAGGGTDTQYF.

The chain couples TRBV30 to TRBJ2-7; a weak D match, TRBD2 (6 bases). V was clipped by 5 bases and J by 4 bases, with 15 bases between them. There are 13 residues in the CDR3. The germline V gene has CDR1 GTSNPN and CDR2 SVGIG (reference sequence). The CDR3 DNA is TGTGCCTGGGAAAGGAGGGGCTCTTACGAGCAGTACTTC. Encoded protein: CAWERRGSYEQYF.